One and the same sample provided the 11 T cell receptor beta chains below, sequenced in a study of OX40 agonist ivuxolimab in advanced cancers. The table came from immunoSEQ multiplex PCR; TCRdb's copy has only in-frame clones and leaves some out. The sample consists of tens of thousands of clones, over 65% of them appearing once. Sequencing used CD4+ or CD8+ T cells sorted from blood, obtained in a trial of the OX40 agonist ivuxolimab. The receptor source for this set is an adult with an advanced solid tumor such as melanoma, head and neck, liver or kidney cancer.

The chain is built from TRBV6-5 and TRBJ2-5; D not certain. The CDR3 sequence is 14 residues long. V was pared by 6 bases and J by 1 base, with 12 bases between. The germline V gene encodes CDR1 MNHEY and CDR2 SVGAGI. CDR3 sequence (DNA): TGTGCCAGCAGAGATGCGGAGCCCCAAGAGACCCAGTACTTC. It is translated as CASRDAEPQETQYF.

The CDR3 loop is CASSERAETQYF. The CDR3 nucleotides read TGTGCCAGCAGTGAACGGGCTGAGACCCAGTACTTC. The chain combines TRBV2 with TRBJ2-5, with D unresolved. Looked up from germline, CDR1 is SNHLY and CDR2 is FYNNEI. This CDR3 region has 12 residues. Trimming removed 2 bases from V and 5 bases from J, with 6 bases in between.

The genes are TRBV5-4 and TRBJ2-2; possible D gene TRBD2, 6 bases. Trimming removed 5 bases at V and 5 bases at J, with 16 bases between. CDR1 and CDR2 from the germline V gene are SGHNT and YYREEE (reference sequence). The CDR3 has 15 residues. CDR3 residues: CASRVGGVGTGELFF. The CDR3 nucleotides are TGTGCCAGCAGGGTGGGGGGAGTAGGGACCGGGGAGCTGTTTTTT.

The CDR3 DNA is TGCGCCAGCAGTCGGGACAGCTACAATGAGCAGTTCTTC. Translating it yields CASSRDSYNEQFF. The chain recombines TRBV4-3 with TRBJ2-1, with TRBD1 matching 7 bases. V shed 6 bases, J shed 3 bases, and the junction held 2 bases outside the gene matches. Per germline, CDR1 LGHNA and CDR2 YSLEER. The length of the CDR3 is 13 residues.

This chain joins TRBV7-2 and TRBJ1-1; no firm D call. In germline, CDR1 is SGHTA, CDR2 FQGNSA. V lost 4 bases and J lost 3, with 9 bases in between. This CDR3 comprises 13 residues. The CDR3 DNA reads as TGTGCCAGCAGCTCTAGACTGTACACTGAAGCTTTCTTT. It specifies CASSSRLYTEAFF.

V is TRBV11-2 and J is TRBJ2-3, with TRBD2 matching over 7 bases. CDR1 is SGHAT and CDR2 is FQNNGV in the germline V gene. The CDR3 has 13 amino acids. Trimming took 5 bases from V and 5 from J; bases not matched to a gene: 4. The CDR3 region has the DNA TGTGCCAGCAGCGGTGGGGGGGGAGATACGCAGTATTTT. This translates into CASSGGGGDTQYF.

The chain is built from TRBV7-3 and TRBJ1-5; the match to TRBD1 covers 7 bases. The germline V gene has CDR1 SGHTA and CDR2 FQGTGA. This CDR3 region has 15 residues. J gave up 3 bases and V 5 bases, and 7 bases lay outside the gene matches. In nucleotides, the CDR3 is TGTGCCAGCAGCGCGGGACAGAGATACAATCAGCCCCAGCATTTT. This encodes CASSAGQRYNQPQHF.

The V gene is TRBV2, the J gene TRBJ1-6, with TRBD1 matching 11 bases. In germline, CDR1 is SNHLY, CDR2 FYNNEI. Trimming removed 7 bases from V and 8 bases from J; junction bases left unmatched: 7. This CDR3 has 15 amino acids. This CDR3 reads CASNRDRGRDSPLHF. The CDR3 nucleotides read TGTGCCAGCAACCGGGACAGGGGGAGGGATTCACCCCTCCACTTT.

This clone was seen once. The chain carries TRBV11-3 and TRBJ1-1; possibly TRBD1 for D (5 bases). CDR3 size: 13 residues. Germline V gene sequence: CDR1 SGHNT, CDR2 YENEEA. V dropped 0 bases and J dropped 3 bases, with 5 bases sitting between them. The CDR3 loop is CASSLEGHTEAFF. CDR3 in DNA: TGTGCCAGCAGCTTAGAGGGGCACACTGAAGCTTTCTTT.

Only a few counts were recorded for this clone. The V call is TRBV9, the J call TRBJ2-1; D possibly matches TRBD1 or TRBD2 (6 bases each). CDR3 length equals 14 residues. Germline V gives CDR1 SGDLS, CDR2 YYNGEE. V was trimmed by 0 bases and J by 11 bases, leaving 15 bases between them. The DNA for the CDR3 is TGTGCCAGCAGCGTAGGGGCAGGGGAGGAGAAGCAGTTCTTC. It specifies CASSVGAGEEKQFF. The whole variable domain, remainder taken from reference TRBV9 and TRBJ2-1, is DSGVTQTPKHLITATGQRVTLRCSPRSGDLSVYWYQQSLDQGLQFLIQYYNGEERAKGNILERFSAQQFPDLHSELNLSSLELGDSALYFCASSVGAGEEKQFFGPGTRLTVL.

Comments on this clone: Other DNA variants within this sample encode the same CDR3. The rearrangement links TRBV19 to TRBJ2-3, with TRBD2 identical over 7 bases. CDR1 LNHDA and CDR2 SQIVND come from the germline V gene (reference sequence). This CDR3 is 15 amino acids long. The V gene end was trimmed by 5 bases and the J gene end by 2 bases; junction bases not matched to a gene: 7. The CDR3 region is CASSGGGASTDTQYF. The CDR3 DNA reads TGTGCCAGTAGTGGCGGGGGTGCATCCACAGATACGCAGTATTTT.